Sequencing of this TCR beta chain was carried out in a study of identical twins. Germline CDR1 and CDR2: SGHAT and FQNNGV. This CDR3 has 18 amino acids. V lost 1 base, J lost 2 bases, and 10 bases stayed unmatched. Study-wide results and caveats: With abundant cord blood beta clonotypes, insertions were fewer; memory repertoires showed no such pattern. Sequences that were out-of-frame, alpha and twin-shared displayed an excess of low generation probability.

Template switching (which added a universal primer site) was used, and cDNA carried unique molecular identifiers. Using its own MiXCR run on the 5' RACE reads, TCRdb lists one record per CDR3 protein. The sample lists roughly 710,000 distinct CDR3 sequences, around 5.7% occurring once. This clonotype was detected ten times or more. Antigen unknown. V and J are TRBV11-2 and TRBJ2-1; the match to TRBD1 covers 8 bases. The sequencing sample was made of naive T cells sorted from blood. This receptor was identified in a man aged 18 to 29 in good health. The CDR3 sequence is CASSLVGIGQGTYNEQFF. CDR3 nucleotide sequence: TGTGCCAGCAGCTTAGTAGGTATAGGACAGGGTACCTACAATGAGCAGTTCTTC.